The next 8 T cell receptor beta chains were all read from a single sample in a study of cytomegalovirus exposure and HLA in healthy donors. The study ran its PCR with 60 Vbeta and 13 Jbeta primers. The protocol was immunoSEQ multiplex PCR, while the TCRdb copy is restricted to in-frame clones and leaves out a portion. This table holds about 130,000 clones, 74% found once. The sequencing input was PBMCs. The receptors shown here come from a man younger than 30 in good health and CMV-seropositive.

J is TRBJ2-5 and V is TRBV7-9, with D possibly TRBD2 on 6 matching bases. The end of the DNA fits TRBJ2-7 better, so the J call may be wrong. CDR3 size: 13 residues. Germline values: CDR1 SEHNR, CDR2 FQNEAQ (reference sequence). CDR3 protein: CASVPTSSYEQYF. The DNA of the CDR3 is TGTGCCAGCGTCCCCACTAGCAGCTACGAGCAGTACTTC.

V and J are TRBV19 and TRBJ1-2; TRBD1 is a possible D gene (5 bases). The CDR3 is made up of 16 amino acids. V lost 1 base, J lost 0 bases, and 12 bases lay in between. Per the germline V gene, CDR1 is LNHDA and CDR2 is SQIVND (reference sequence). The DNA for the CDR3 is TGTGCCAGTAGTATAGCGGGCAGGGATTCTAACTATGGCTACACCTTC. It specifies CASSIAGRDSNYGYTF.

The chain carries TRBV28 and TRBJ2-2, with D possibly TRBD2 on 5 matching bases. V lost 3 bases to trimming and J lost 4 bases, with 12 bases between them. The germline gives CDR1 MDHEN, CDR2 SYDVKM. The CDR3 contains 15 residues. CDR3 nucleotide sequence: TGTGCCAGCAGTTTGGGGAGAAACCCCACCGGGGAGCTGTTTTTT. Protein product: CASSLGRNPTGELFF. The variable domain in full, with the rest retrieved from reference TRBV28 and TRBJ2-2, is DVKVTQSSRYLVKRTGEKVFLECVQDMDHENMFWYRQDPGLGLRLIYFSYDVKMKEKGDIPEGYSVSREKKERFSLILESASTNQTSMYLCASSLGRNPTGELFFGEGSRLTVL.

The CDR3 is CASSVASAGGGETQYF. CDR3 DNA: TGTGCCAGCAGCGTAGCTAGTGCGGGAGGTGGGGAGACCCAGTACTTC. V and J are TRBV9 and TRBJ2-5; 8 nucleotides line up with TRBD2. In germline, CDR1 is SGDLS, CDR2 YYNGEE. The V gene end was trimmed by 0 bases and the J gene end by 5 bases; junction bases not matched to a gene: 9. This CDR3 comprises 16 residues.

The rearrangement links TRBV5-6 to TRBJ2-7; D is undetermined. Germline-derived CDR1 and CDR2 are SGHDT and YYEEEE. Deletions cut 0 bases from V and 2 bases from J, with 6 bases between. The CDR3 consists of 13 residues. The CDR3 loop is CASSLGPAYEQYF. The CDR3 bases are TGTGCCAGCAGCTTGGGTCCGGCCTACGAGCAGTACTTC.

V and J are TRBV7-9 and TRBJ1-4; TRBD1 matches at 7 bases. Germline assignment: CDR1 SEHNR and CDR2 FQNEAQ (reference sequence). CDR3 size: 16 residues. Unmatched junction bases numbered 10, after V lost 5 bases and J lost 4 bases. The CDR3 loop reads CASSGGQGVINEKLFF. The CDR3 DNA follows: TGTGCCAGCAGCGGCGGGCAGGGGGTTATTAATGAAAAACTGTTTTTT. Based on the CDR3 plus reference TRBV7-9 and TRBJ1-4, the full variable domain is DTGVSQNPRHKITKRGQNVTFRCDPISEHNRLYWYRQTLGQGPEFLTYFQNEAQLEKSRLLSDRFSAERPKGSFSTLEIQRTEQGDSAMYLCASSGGQGVINEKLFFGSGTQLSVL.

V usage is TRBV5-8 and J usage is TRBJ1-1, with 7 bases fitting TRBD1. The germline V gene encodes CDR1 SGHTS and CDR2 YDEGEE. The CDR3 has 15 residues. J gave up 2 bases and V 0 bases, and 4 bases lay outside the gene matches. The CDR3 loop reads CASSLGTGENTEAFF. CDR3 in DNA: TGTGCCAGCAGCTTGGGGACAGGAGAAAACACTGAAGCTTTCTTT.

Here the CDR3 DNA reads TGTGCCAGCAGTTTATCAACAGGGTTGGGGTACAATGAGCAGTTCTTC. Translated, it gives CASSLSTGLGYNEQFF. This rearrangement joins TRBV27 to TRBJ2-1; a weak D match, TRBD1 (6 bases). The CDR3 covers 16 residues. Germline V gives CDR1 MNHEY, CDR2 SMNVEV (reference sequence). Trimming removed 0 bases from V and 4 bases from J, with 13 bases in between.